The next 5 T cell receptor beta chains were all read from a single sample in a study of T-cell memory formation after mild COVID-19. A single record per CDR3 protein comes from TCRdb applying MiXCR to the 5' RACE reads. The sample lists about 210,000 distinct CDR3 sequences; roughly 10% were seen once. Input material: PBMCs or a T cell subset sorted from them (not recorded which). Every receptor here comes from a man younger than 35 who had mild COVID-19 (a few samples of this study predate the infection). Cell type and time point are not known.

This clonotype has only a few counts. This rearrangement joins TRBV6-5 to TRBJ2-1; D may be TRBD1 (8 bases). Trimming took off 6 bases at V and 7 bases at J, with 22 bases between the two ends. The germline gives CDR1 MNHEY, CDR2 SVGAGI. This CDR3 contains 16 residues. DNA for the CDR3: TGTGCCAGCAGCCGGACAGGGAGGGGGGGCAGGAATGAGCAGTTCTTC. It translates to CASSRTGRGGRNEQFF.

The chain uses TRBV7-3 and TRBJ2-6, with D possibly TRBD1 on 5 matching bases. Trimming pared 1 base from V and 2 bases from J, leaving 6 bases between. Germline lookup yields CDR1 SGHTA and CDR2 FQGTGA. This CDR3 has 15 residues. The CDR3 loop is CASSLIRAGANVLTF. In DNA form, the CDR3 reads TGTGCCAGCAGCTTAATCAGGGCTGGGGCCAACGTCCTGACTTTC.

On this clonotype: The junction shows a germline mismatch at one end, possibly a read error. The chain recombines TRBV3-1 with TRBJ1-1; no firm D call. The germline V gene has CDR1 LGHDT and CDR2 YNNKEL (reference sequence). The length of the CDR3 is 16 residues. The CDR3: CASSQAYGVTNPEAFF. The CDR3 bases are TGTGCCAGCAGCCAAGCTTATGGGGTTACGAACCCTGAAGCTTTCTTT.

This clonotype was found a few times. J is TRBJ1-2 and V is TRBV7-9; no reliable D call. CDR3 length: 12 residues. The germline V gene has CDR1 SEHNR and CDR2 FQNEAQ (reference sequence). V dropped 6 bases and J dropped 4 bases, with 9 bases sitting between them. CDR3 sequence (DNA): TGTGCCAGCAGTGTCAACACCTATGGCTACACCTTC. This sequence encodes CASSVNTYGYTF.

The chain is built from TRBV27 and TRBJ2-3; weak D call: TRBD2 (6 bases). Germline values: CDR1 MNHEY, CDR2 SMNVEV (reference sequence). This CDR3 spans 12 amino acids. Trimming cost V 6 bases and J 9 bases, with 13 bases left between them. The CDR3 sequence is CASRLGGDTQYF. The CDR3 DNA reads TGTGCCAGCAGATTGGGCGGGGACACGCAGTATTTT.